The 30 T cell receptor beta chains reported below all come from one sample, sequenced in a study of blood T cell repertoires in COVID-19 (dated by TCRdb to about 2020). Library preparation employed the immunoSEQ multiplex PCR assay. Drawn from immuneACCESS, this table holds only the in-frame rearrangements with V and J called that TCRdb kept. Clones are partly lost; checked studies trace under half to an unresolved V gene and leave the rest unexplained. This sample comprises some 130,000 clones, 85% to 90% of them detected only once. The ten largest clones add up to less than 20% of the sample. The sequenced sample consisted of peripheral blood. The receptors here all came from a man aged 50-59 years with active or convalescent COVID-19.

This clone appeared once. This chain uses TRBV15 with TRBJ2-3, with 8 bases identical to TRBD2. Germline lookup yields CDR1 LNHNV and CDR2 YYDKDF (reference sequence). The V gene end was trimmed by 1 base and the J gene end by 1 base; junction bases not matched to a gene: 1. This CDR3 is 15 amino acids long. The CDR3 DNA reads TGTGCCACCAGCAGAGTGACTAGCGGCACAGATACGCAGTATTTT. It yields the protein CATSRVTSGTDTQYF.

This clone was recorded a few times. This rearrangement joins TRBV2 to TRBJ1-2; no clear D. The germline CDR1 and CDR2 sequences are SNHLY and FYNNEI. The CDR3 sequence is 12 residues long. Trimming took off 7 bases at V and 2 bases at J, with 8 bases between the two ends. In DNA, the CDR3 is TGTGCCAGCACTGGCGGAAACTATGGCTACACCTTC. Translated: CASTGGNYGYTF.

CDR3 protein: CASSQEFSGGPNTGELFF. The CDR3 region has the DNA TGCGCCAGCAGCCAAGAATTTAGCGGGGGGCCGAACACCGGGGAGCTGTTTTTT. This chain uses TRBV4-1 with TRBJ2-2; 10 positions agree with TRBD2. V trimming: 0 bases; J trimming: 0 bases; junction bases outside the gene matches: 4. The CDR3 runs to 18 residues. CDR1 is MGHRA, CDR2 YSYEKL, per germline.

The genes are TRBV7-6 and TRBJ1-1, with 7 bases aligning to TRBD1. After removal of 5 bases from V and 6 bases from J, the junction contained 12 bases not matched to a gene. Germline V CDR1 and CDR2: SGHVS, FNYEAQ. The CDR3 length is 15 residues. The CDR3 DNA is TGTGCCAGCAGCCCCAGACAGGGAGTCGGCCCTGAAGCTTTCTTT. Translated, it gives CASSPRQGVGPEAFF.

V is TRBV6-4 and J is TRBJ1-5; no reliable D call. CDR1 is MRHNA and CDR2 is SNTAGT in the germline V gene. The V gene lost 8 bases and the J gene lost 4 bases, with 12 bases spanning the gap. The CDR3 covers 13 residues. The CDR3 region has the DNA TGTGCCAGCCATCCGCCACAGAATCAGCCCCAGCATTTT. Translation gives CASHPPQNQPQHF.

CDR3 residues: CASSPRPQLAGISGEQFF. The CDR3 DNA sequence: TGTGCCAGCAGCCCGAGGCCCCAACTAGCGGGGATTTCGGGTGAGCAGTTCTTC. This rearrangement joins TRBV7-2 to TRBJ2-1; TRBD2 agrees at 10 bases. With 5 bases clipped from V and 9 bases from J, the junction kept 19 bases outside the gene matches. CDR1 is SGHTA and CDR2 is FQGNSA in the germline V gene. The CDR3 has 18 amino acids.

The chain uses TRBV2 and TRBJ2-2; D uncertain. The germline V gene has CDR1 SNHLY and CDR2 FYNNEI. V was clipped by 0 bases and J by 7 bases, with 6 bases between them. This CDR3 is built from 13 residues. CDR3 residues: CASSEARLGELFF. Here the CDR3 DNA reads TGTGCCAGCAGTGAAGCGCGTCTCGGGGAGCTGTTTTTT.

The chain employs TRBV11-3 and TRBJ2-7, with TRBD2 matching 9 bases. V lost 4 bases to trimming and J lost 7 bases; unmatched junction nucleotides: 17. Germline V CDR1 and CDR2: SGHNT, YENEEA. The CDR3 contains 17 residues. Written as DNA, the CDR3 is TGTGCCAGCAGCTCACCGCCAGAGGAGCGGGAGGCTAGGGAGCAGTACTTC. The encoded protein is CASSSPPEEREAREQYF.

The rearrangement links TRBV6-2 or TRBV6-3 to TRBJ1-1; perhaps TRBD1 as D (5 bases). The V end lost 5 bases, the J end lost 0 bases, and 13 bases lay between the germline ends. The CDR3 extends over 15 amino acids. CDR1 and CDR2 from the germline V gene are MNHEY and SVGEGT. CDR3 nucleotide sequence: TGTGCCAGCAGTGACCCACCGACAGTGAACACTGAAGCTTTCTTT. Its translation: CASSDPPTVNTEAFF.

V is TRBV19 and J is TRBJ1-4; no definite D call. Trimming cost V 9 bases and J 5 bases, with 10 bases left between them. Germline V gives CDR1 LNHDA, CDR2 SQIVND (reference sequence). This CDR3 is 12 amino acids long. CDR3 in DNA: TGTGCCAGCTCAGGTGGGAATGAAAAACTGTTTTTT. Residues: CASSGGNEKLFF.

V usage is TRBV5-1 and J usage is TRBJ2-3; D is ambiguous. CDR1 is SGHRS, CDR2 YFSETQ, per germline. This CDR3 has 13 amino acids. The V and J ends lost 1 base and 5 bases respectively, with 8 bases between them. The chain's CDR3 is CASSLTVEDTQYF. As DNA, the CDR3 is TGCGCCAGCAGCTTGACAGTGGAAGATACGCAGTATTTT.

This chain uses TRBV30 with TRBJ2-1; 8 bases are a match to TRBD1. This CDR3 comprises 13 residues. CDR1 is GTSNPN, CDR2 SVGIG, per germline (reference sequence). Trimming took 4 bases from V and 10 from J; bases not matched to a gene: 9. CDR3 in amino acids: CAWTNQGAREQFF. The CDR3 DNA sequence: TGTGCCTGGACCAACCAGGGGGCCAGGGAGCAGTTCTTC.

V usage is TRBV29-1 and J usage is TRBJ1-2, with 9 bases matching TRBD1. The V and J ends lost 6 bases and 0 bases, in that order; junction bases with no gene match: 14. The germline gives CDR1 SQVTM, CDR2 ANQGSEA. The CDR3 length is 17 residues. In DNA form, the CDR3 reads TGCAGCGTGGACTACCGGGACAGGGAAGGGTCTAACTATGGCTACACCTTC. Amino acid sequence: CSVDYRDREGSNYGYTF.

A few counts support this clone. The rearrangement uses TRBV29-1 and TRBJ2-1; 10 bases are a match to TRBD2. The CDR3 extends over 16 amino acids. V dropped 0 bases and J dropped 2; count of bases not matched to a gene: 4. CDR1 and CDR2 (germline): SQVTM, ANQGSEA. CDR3 sequence: CSVEDSGRRPYNEQFF. CDR3 DNA: TGCAGCGTTGAAGATAGCGGGAGGCGCCCCTACAATGAGCAGTTCTTC.

This clone was detected ten times or more. The rearrangement links TRBV5-1 to TRBJ2-7; 7 bases align to TRBD1. J was trimmed by 12 bases and V by 4 bases; bases with no gene match: 13. Germline CDR1 is SGHRS and CDR2 is YFSETQ. This CDR3 spans 13 amino acids. The DNA of the CDR3 is TGCGCCAGCAGCCCGGTAAGACAGGGCCCCTCGTACTTC. Amino acids: CASSPVRQGPSYF.

This clone was seen just once. This rearrangement joins TRBV30 to TRBJ2-5, with 9 positions matching TRBD2. The junction had 16 bases not matched to a gene; V was cut back by 6 bases and J by 5 bases. The CDR3 sequence is 16 residues long. Per germline, CDR1 GTSNPN and CDR2 SVGIG (reference sequence). The CDR3 region is CACGRVSGGKGETQYF. DNA for the CDR3: TGTGCCTGCGGACGGGTTAGCGGGGGTAAAGGGGAGACCCAGTACTTC.

V is TRBV9 and J is TRBJ2-1; D not resolved. The CDR3 spans 16 residues. Per the germline V gene, CDR1 is SGDLS and CDR2 is YYNGEE. V was cut by 0 bases and J by 7 bases, with 17 bases left in between. CDR3 DNA: TGTGCCAGCAGCGTAGGGAGCTTAAGGCTGAAGAATGAGCAGTTCTTC. Protein sequence: CASSVGSLRLKNEQFF.

This clone was recorded a few times. V and J are TRBV5-3 and TRBJ1-5, with 8 bases matching TRBD1. TRBV5-3 belongs to the ORF category, with a function that is uncertain. The CDR3 contains 15 residues. V lost 3 bases to trimming and J lost 2 bases; unmatched junction nucleotides: 4. As DNA, the CDR3 is TGTGCCAGAAGCTGGTCGACAGGGGGCAATCAGCCCCAGCATTTT. Translation: CARSWSTGGNQPQHF.

The chain combines TRBV7-9 with TRBJ2-3; possibly TRBD1 for D (6 bases). V shed 7 bases and J shed 4 bases, with 21 bases lying between them. The CDR3 has 16 residues. Germline V gives CDR1 SEHNR, CDR2 FQNEAQ (reference sequence). The CDR3 loop is CASIPAETGSSDTQYF. CDR3 DNA: TGTGCCAGCATCCCCGCCGAGACAGGTTCTTCAGATACGCAGTATTTT.

This chain connects TRBV2 to TRBJ2-2; 12 nucleotides match TRBD1. Per the germline V gene, CDR1 is SNHLY and CDR2 is FYNNEI. CDR3 length: 14 residues. Trimming at V came to 6 bases and at J to 7 bases, leaving 3 bases not matched to a gene. Here the CDR3 DNA reads TGTGCCAGCAGGGGACAGGGGGCGGACGGGGAGCTGTTTTTT. Its translation is CASRGQGADGELFF.

V usage is TRBV6-1 and J usage is TRBJ2-7; D possibly corresponds to TRBD1 (6 bases). Between the trimmed V and J ends, which lost 1 base and 5 bases, there was a span of 9 bases. Looked up from germline, CDR1 is MNHNS and CDR2 is SASEGT. This CDR3 has 13 residues. CDR3 protein: CASSEEAGDEQYF. The CDR3 nucleotides are TGTGCCAGCAGTGAAGAGGCAGGGGACGAGCAGTACTTC.

Regarding this clone: Other DNA variants within this sample encode the same CDR3. This chain joins TRBV5-1 and TRBJ2-2; 10 bases align to TRBD1. CDR1 SGHRS and CDR2 YFSETQ come from the germline V gene. With V trimmed by 8 bases and J by 4 bases, 5 bases remained unmatched. The CDR3 consists of 14 residues. The DNA for the CDR3 is TGCGCCAGTACCCGGGACAGGGGCACCGGGGAGCTGTTTTTT. This translates into CASTRDRGTGELFF. The complete variable domain, with remaining parts taken from reference TRBV5-1 and TRBJ2-2, reads KAGVTQTPRYLIKTRGQQVTLSCSPISGHRSVSWYQQTPGQGLQFLFEYFSETQRNKGNFPGRFSGRQFSNSRSEMNVSTLELGDSALYLCASTRDRGTGELFFGEGSRLTVL.

The genes are TRBV19 and TRBJ1-5, with no clear D. Trimming left V 5 bases short and J 3 bases short, with 8 bases between. The length of the CDR3 is 13 residues. CDR1 and CDR2 from the germline V gene are LNHDA and SQIVND (reference sequence). This CDR3 is CASSREVNQPQHF. The DNA of the CDR3 is TGTGCCAGTAGTCGGGAGGTCAATCAGCCCCAGCATTTT.

The genes are TRBV6-2 or TRBV6-3 and TRBJ1-2, with 11 nucleotides matching TRBD1. Germline values: CDR1 MNHEY, CDR2 SVGEGT. This CDR3 spans 14 amino acids. After removal of 6 bases from V and 8 bases from J, the junction contained 8 bases not matched to a gene. CDR3 residues: CASSSDRGLRGYTF. CDR3 coding DNA: TGTGCCAGCAGCTCGGACAGGGGGCTGCGAGGCTACACCTTC.

The chain carries TRBV5-1 and TRBJ2-2; 9 positions match TRBD1. This CDR3 is 19 amino acids long. Trimming cost V 3 bases and J 4 bases; bases outside gene matches: 16. Germline assignment: CDR1 SGHRS and CDR2 YFSETQ. The CDR3 DNA sequence: TGCGCCAGCAGCTCCAGCACAGGGGGCGAGTTTAAAGGCACCGGGGAGCTGTTTTTT. This translates into CASSSSTGGEFKGTGELFF.

The chain uses TRBV7-2 and TRBJ2-5; no reliable D call. This CDR3 is built from 14 residues. Trimming took 1 base from V and 0 from J, leaving 6 bases between them. CDR1 and CDR2 from the germline V gene are SGHTA and FQGNSA. The CDR3 DNA follows: TGTGCCAGCAGCTTAGTAGTAAACCAAGAGACCCAGTACTTC. This encodes CASSLVVNQETQYF.

V usage is TRBV7-8 and J usage is TRBJ2-3; TRBD2 aligns across 7 bases. The CDR3 consists of 12 residues. The J segment lost 6 bases and the V segment lost 7 bases, leaving 4 bases of the junction unmatched. CDR1 and CDR2 (germline): SGHVS, FQNEAQ. The CDR3 bases are TGTGCCAGCACGGGGGGAGTGGATACGCAGTATTTT. Protein sequence: CASTGGVDTQYF. Variable domain in full (rest from reference TRBV7-8 and TRBJ2-3): GAGVSQSPRYKVAKRGQDVALRCDPISGHVSLFWYQQALGQGPEFLTYFQNEAQLDKSGLPSDRFFAERPEGSVSTLKIQRTQQEDSAVYLCASTGGVDTQYFGPGTRLTVL.

The chain carries TRBV24-1 and TRBJ2-1; TRBD2 aligns across 10 bases. From germline, CDR1 is KGHDR and CDR2 SFDVKD. V shed 6 bases and J 7 bases; nucleotides not matched to a gene: 8. CDR3 length: 15 residues. The CDR3 coding sequence is TGTGCCACCAGTCGGAGGGCTAGCGGGGGAAATGAGCAGTTCTTC. Translating it yields CATSRRASGGNEQFF.

V gene TRBV5-8 combines with J gene TRBJ1-2, with 8 bases fitting TRBD1. The CDR3 runs to 13 residues. V lost 4 bases and J lost 8; bases outside the gene matches: 7. Germline loops: CDR1 SGHTS, CDR2 YDEGEE. The CDR3 loop reads CASSADRVRGYTF. In nucleotides, the CDR3 is TGTGCCAGCAGCGCGGACAGGGTTCGCGGCTACACCTTC.

V and J are TRBV12-3 or TRBV12-4 and TRBJ1-2; no firm D call. The CDR3 length is 13 residues. V lost 5 bases and J 7 bases, leaving 14 bases between the germline ends. This CDR3 is CASSGSVQSGYTF. The CDR3 DNA is TGTGCCAGCAGTGGTAGCGTTCAGAGTGGCTACACCTTC.